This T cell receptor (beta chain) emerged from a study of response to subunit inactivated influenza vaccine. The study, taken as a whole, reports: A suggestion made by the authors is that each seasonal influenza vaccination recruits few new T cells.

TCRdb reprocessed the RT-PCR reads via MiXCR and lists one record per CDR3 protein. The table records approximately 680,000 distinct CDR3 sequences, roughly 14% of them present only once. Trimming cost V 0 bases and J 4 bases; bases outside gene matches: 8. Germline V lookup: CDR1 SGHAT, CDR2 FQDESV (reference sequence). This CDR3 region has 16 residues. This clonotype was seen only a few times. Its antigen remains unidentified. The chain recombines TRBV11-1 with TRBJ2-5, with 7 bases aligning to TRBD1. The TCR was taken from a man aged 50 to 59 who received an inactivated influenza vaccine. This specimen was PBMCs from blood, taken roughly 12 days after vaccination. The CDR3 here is CASSLAGRQGAETQYF. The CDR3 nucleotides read TGTGCCAGCAGCTTAGCGGGGAGACAGGGAGCAGAGACCCAGTACTTC.